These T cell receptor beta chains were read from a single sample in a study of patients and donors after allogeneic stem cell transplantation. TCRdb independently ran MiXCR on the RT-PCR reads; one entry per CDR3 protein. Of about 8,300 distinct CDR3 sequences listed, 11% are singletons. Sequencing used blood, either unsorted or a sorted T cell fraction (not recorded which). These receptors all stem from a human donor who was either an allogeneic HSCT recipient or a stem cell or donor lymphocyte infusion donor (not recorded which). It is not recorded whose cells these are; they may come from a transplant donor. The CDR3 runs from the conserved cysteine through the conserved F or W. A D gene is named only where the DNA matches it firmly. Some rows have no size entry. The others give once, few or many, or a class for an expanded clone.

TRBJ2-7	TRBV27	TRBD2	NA	CASRRDYSSNEQYF	TGTGCCAGCAGGCGGGACTACTCTTCTAATGAGCAGTACTTC
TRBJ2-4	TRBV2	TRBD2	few	CASKETSGKLAKNIQYF	TGTGCCAGCAAGGAGACTAGCGGGAAACTAGCCAAAAACATTCAGTACTTC
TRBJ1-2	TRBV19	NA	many	CASSFADGYTF	TGTGCCAGTAGTTTTGCGGATGGCTACACCTTC
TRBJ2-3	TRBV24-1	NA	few	CATSDSTGTADTQYF	TGTGCCACCAGTGATTCCACAGGGACCGCAGATACGCAGTATTTT
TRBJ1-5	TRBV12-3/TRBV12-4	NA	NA	CASSPTENQPQHF	TGTGCCAGCAGCCCGACAGAGAATCAGCCCCAGCATTTT
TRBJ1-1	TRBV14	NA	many	CASSQGNQNTEAFF	TGTGCCAGCAGCCAAGGCAACCAAAACACTGAAGCTTTCTTT
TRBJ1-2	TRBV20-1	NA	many	CSARDGVLWYGYTF	TGCAGTGCTAGAGATGGAGTCCTGTGGTATGGCTACACCTTC
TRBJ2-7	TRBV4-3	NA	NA	CASSQVGGNYEQYF	TGCGCCAGCAGCCAAGTGGGCGGGAACTACGAGCAGTACTTC
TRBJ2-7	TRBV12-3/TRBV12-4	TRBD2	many	CASSLRDPGRDEQYF	TGTGCCAGCAGTTTGAGGGACCCAGGGAGGGACGAGCAGTACTTC
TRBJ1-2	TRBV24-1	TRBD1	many	CATSDFGTGQGYTF	TGTGCCACCAGTGATTTTGGGACAGGGCAGGGCTACACCTTC
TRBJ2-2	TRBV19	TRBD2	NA	CASSPGLLAGGPGELFF	TGTGCCAGTAGCCCCGGCCTCCTAGCGGGGGGGCCCGGGGAGCTGTTTTTT
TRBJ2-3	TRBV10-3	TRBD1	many	CAISESGGGGVDTQYF	TGTGCCATCAGTGAGTCAGGGGGCGGTGGTGTAGATACGCAGTATTTT
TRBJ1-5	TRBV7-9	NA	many	CASQGRGWNQPQHF	TGTGCCAGCCAAGGCAGGGGATGGAATCAGCCCCAGCATTTT
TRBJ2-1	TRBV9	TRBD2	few	CASSVVTSGGYNEQFF	TGTGCCAGCAGCGTAGTCACTAGCGGGGGTTACAATGAGCAGTTCTTC
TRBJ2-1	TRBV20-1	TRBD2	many	CSAERGGRNNEQFF	TGCAGTGCTGAGCGGGGGGGCAGGAACAATGAGCAGTTCTTC
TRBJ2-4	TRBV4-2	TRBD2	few	CASSQESRGLKSIQYF	TGTGCCAGCAGCCAAGAGTCGCGGGGGTTGAAAAGCATTCAGTACTTC
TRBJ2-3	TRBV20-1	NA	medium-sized	CSASPGGAPTDTQYF	TGCAGTGCCAGCCCAGGGGGGGCTCCCACAGATACGCAGTATTTT
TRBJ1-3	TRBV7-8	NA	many	CAIPPRDSGNTIYF	TGTGCCATCCCCCCCAGGGACTCTGGAAACACCATATATTTT
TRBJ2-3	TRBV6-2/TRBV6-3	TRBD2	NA	CASSWGLAGSDTQYF	TGTGCCAGCAGTTGGGGTCTAGCGGGGTCAGATACGCAGTATTTT
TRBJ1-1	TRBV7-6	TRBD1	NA	CASSSPGGTEAFF	TGTGCCAGCAGCTCCCCAGGGGGCACTGAAGCTTTCTTT
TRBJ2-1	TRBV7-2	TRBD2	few	CASSSPLAGGAKQFF	TGTGCCAGCAGCTCCCCGTTAGCGGGGGGCGCTAAGCAGTTCTTC
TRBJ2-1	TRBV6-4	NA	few	CASRDPQAVF	TGTGCCAGCAGAGATCCTCAGGCGGTCTTC
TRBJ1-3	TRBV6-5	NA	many	CASGASGNTIYF	TGTGCCAGCGGAGCCTCTGGAAACACCATATATTTT
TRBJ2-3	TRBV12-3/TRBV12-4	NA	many	CASSPGLTDTQYF	TGTGCCAGCAGTCCGGGTCTCACAGATACGCAGTATTTT
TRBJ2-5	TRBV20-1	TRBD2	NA	CSAKTSGGGGTQYF	TGCAGTGCCAAGACTAGCGGGGGAGGCGGGACCCAGTACTTC
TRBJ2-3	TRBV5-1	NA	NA	CASSLGQARDTQYF	TGCGCCAGCAGCTTGGGACAAGCTCGGGATACGCAGTATTTT
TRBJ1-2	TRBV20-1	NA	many	CSARDLGGPRDYGYTF	TGCAGTGCTAGAGATCTCGGGGGACCTCGGGACTATGGCTACACCTTC
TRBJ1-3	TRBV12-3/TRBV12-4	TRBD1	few	CASTPGQVLGNTIYF	TGTGCCAGCACCCCGGGACAGGTCCTTGGAAACACCATATATTTT
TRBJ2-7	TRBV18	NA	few	CASSASRDLEQYF	TGTGCCAGCTCAGCCAGCAGGGACCTCGAGCAGTACTTC
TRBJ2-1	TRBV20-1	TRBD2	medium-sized	CSARARLADLGSYNEQFF	TGCAGTGCTAGAGCCAGACTAGCGGACCTTGGCTCCTACAATGAGCAGTTCTTC
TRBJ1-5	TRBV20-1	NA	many	CSARDSGYQPQHF	TGCAGTGCTAGAGATAGCGGATATCAGCCCCAGCATTTT
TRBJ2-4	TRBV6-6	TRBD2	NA	CASSPEISGGVTAKNIQYF	TGTGCCAGCAGCCCTGAGATTAGCGGGGGGGTTACGGCCAAAAACATTCAGTACTTC
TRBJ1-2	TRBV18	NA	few	CASSEVPYGYTF	TGTGCCAGCTCAGAGGTCCCCTATGGCTACACCTTC
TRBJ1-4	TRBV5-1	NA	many	CASSLDSTNEKLFF	TGCGCCAGCAGCTTGGACAGCACTAATGAAAAACTGTTTTTT
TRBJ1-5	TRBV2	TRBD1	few	CASAGTVNQPQHF	TGTGCCAGCGCCGGGACAGTAAATCAGCCCCAGCATTTT
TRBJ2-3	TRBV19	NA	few	CASSRTGDTQYF	TGTGCCAGTAGTAGGACCGGAGATACGCAGTATTTT
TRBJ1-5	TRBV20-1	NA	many	CSASGDYSNQPQHF	TGCAGTGCTTCAGGGGATTATAGCAATCAGCCCCAGCATTTT
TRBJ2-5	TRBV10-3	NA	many	CAISGSYEETQYF	TGTGCCATCAGTGGATCATACGAAGAGACCCAGTACTTC
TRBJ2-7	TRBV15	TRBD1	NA	CATSSLDRGHEQYF	TGTGCCACCAGCAGCCTAGACAGGGGACACGAGCAGTACTTC
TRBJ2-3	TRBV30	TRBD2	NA	CAWSAYGGAEDTQYF	TGTGCCTGGAGTGCTTACGGGGGGGCGGAAGATACGCAGTATTTT
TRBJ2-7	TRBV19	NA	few	CASMGGLSYEQYF	TGTGCCAGCATGGGGGGCCTCTCCTACGAGCAGTACTTC
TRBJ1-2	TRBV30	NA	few	CAWSDEGYTF	TGTGCCTGGAGTGATGAGGGCTACACCTTC
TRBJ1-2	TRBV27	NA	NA	CASSRDRQTYGYTF	TGTGCCAGCAGCCGGGACCGCCAGACCTATGGCTACACCTTC
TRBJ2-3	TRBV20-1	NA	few	CSANRGLESDTQYF	TGCAGTGCGAACCGGGGCCTAGAGTCAGATACGCAGTATTTT
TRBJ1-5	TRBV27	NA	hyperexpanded	CASSFFSNQPQHF	TGTGCCAGCAGCTTCTTTAGCAATCAGCCCCAGCATTTT
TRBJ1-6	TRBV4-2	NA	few	CASSPMQGRDNSPLHF	TGTGCCAGCAGCCCTATGCAGGGAAGGGATAATTCACCCCTCCACTTT
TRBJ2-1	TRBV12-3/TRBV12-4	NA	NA	CASSLAHATDYNEQFF	TGTGCCAGCAGTTTAGCGCACGCGACAGACTACAATGAGCAGTTCTTC
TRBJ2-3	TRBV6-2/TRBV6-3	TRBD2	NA	CASSYLGSGATQYF	TGTGCCAGCAGTTACCTAGGTAGCGGGGCTACGCAGTATTTT
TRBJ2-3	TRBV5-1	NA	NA	CASSRGSTDTQYF	TGCGCCTCTTCGCGGGGCAGCACAGATACGCAGTATTTT
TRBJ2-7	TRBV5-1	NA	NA	CASSPDSTTYEQYF	TGCGCCAGCAGCCCCGACAGTACCACCTACGAGCAGTACTTC
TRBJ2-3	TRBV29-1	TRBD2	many	CSASRDPGEGDTQYF	TGCAGCGCGTCCCGGGACCCCGGGGAGGGAGATACGCAGTATTTT
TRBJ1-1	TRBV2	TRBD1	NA	CASRQGQVPVEAFF	TGTGCCAGCAGGCAGGGACAGGTGCCCGTTGAAGCTTTCTTT
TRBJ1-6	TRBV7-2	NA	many	CASSLIGSPLHF	TGTGCCAGCAGCTTAATAGGCTCACCCCTCCACTTT
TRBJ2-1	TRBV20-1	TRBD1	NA	CSARAPRDRVAEQFF	TGCAGTGCTAGAGCTCCCCGGGACAGGGTTGCTGAGCAGTTCTTC